Below, one TCR beta chain is given with its context. Clones were sequenced by immunoSEQ multiplex PCR, and TCRdb holds only the in-frame ones, with some missing. The sample shows about 28,000 clones, roughly 91% of them seen only once. The data were obtained in a study of control samples from healthy donors and cancer patients. The sample comprised PBMCs. The source is a man over 45 with lung cancer.

CDR3 nucleotide sequence: TGTGCCAGCAGGGAGGGAGGGGCTCGGAGTATCCGGCAGCCCCAGCATTTT. It translates to CASREGGARSIRQPQHF. The chain has TRBV6-4 and TRBJ1-5, with a tentative D call TRBD1 (5 bases). Trimming cost V 6 bases and J 7 bases, with 25 bases left between them. The CDR3 totals 17 residues. Germline-derived CDR1 and CDR2 are MRHNA and SNTAGT.